One and the same sample provided the 29 T cell receptor beta chains below, sequenced in a study of T-cell memory formation after mild COVID-19. TCRdb used MiXCR to reprocess the 5' RACE reads, holding one entry per CDR3 protein. The sample contains approximately 350,000 distinct CDR3 sequences, around an eighth of which appear only once. The sequenced material came from PBMCs or a T cell subset sorted from them (not recorded which). All receptors derive from a man aged 18 to 30 who had mild COVID-19 (a few samples of this study predate the infection). Cell type and time point are not known.

The CDR3 loop reads CSATTSGRNIQYF. As DNA, the CDR3 is TGCAGTGCTACCACTAGCGGGAGAAACATTCAGTACTTC. The chain carries TRBV20-1 and TRBJ2-7, with 11 positions matching TRBD2. The DNA end lines up better with TRBJ2-4; the J call may be wrong. Germline V gene data show CDR1 as DFQATT and CDR2 as SNEGSKA (reference sequence). The CDR3 totals 13 residues.

This clonotype has just a few counts. The chain uses TRBV6-5 and TRBJ2-7; TRBD2 aligns across 13 bases. CDR3 length: 15 residues. V was clipped by 5 bases and J by 2 bases; unmatched bases: 3. The germline CDR1 and CDR2 sequences are MNHEY and SVGAGI. This CDR3 is CASSRLAGGTYEQYV. The CDR3, as DNA: TGTGCCAGCAGTCGACTAGCGGGGGGTACCTACGAGCAGTACGTC.

This clonotype was seen more than once but under ten times. The chain carries TRBV3-1 and TRBJ1-1; possible D gene TRBD1, 5 bases. This CDR3 has 14 amino acids. Germline V gene sequence: CDR1 LGHDT, CDR2 YNNKEL (reference sequence). Trimming took off 4 bases at V and 1 base at J, with 10 bases between the two ends. CDR3 protein: CASSLTGTNTEAFF. CDR3 sequence (DNA): TGTGCCAGCAGCCTTACGGGGACGAACACTGAAGCTTTCTTT.

The chain recombines TRBV6-1 with TRBJ1-2; unclear D gene. The V end was cut by 11 bases, the J end by 1 base, with 17 bases between. The CDR3 has 14 amino acids. Germline V gives CDR1 MNHNS, CDR2 SASEGT. The CDR3 DNA sequence: TGTGCCGTACCTAGGGAGGAGATTAACTATGGCTACACCTTC. Protein sequence: CAVPREEINYGYTF.

This clonotype was detected only a few times. V and J are TRBV7-3 and TRBJ2-1, with 13 bases that match TRBD2. CDR3 length equals 14 residues. The trim removed 6 bases at V and 5 bases at J, leaving 1 base unmatched. In germline, CDR1 is SGHTA, CDR2 FQGTGA. The CDR3 spells CASRGLAGDNEQFF. CDR3 sequence (DNA): TGTGCCAGCAGAGGACTAGCGGGGGACAATGAGCAGTTCTTC.

This clonotype was picked up many times. The chain recombines TRBV4-3 with TRBJ2-1; maybe TRBD2 (6 bases). Between the trimmed V and J ends, which lost 4 bases and 7 bases, there was a span of 11 bases. The CDR3 has 13 residues. Germline V CDR1 and CDR2: LGHNA, YSLEER. CDR3 amino acids: CASSPFSGNEQFF. For the CDR3, the DNA is TGCGCCAGCAGCCCCTTTAGCGGTAATGAGCAGTTCTTC.

In its sample, this clonotype was seen once. V and J are TRBV4-3 and TRBJ2-7, with D possibly TRBD1 on 5 matching bases. The length of the CDR3 is 13 residues. CDR1 is LGHNA, CDR2 YSLEER, per germline. Trimming stripped 1 base from V and 12 bases from J, with 16 bases between. CDR3 in DNA: TGCGCCAGCAGCCAAGGGCGCCAAGGGGCGCCGTACTTC. This gives the protein CASSQGRQGAPYF.

This clonotype was seen only a few times. The chain links TRBV11-1 to TRBJ2-1; D perhaps matches TRBD1 (6 bases). The CDR3 consists of 15 residues. CDR1 is SGHAT, CDR2 FQDESV, per germline (reference sequence). V was shortened by 1 base and J by 6 bases, with 13 bases between the two germline ends. This CDR3 reads CASSLGQGYFNEQFF. DNA for the CDR3: TGTGCCAGCAGCTTAGGGCAGGGGTACTTCAATGAGCAGTTCTTC. Using reference TRBV11-1 and TRBJ2-1 for the parts outside the CDR3, the full variable domain is EAEVAQSPRYKITEKSQAVAFWCDPISGHATLYWYRQILGQGPELLVQFQDESVVDDSQLPKDRFSAERLKGVDSTLKIQPAELGDSAMYLCASSLGQGYFNEQFFGPGTRLTVL.

This clonotype was observed many times. The chain links TRBV19 to TRBJ2-5, with D possibly called TRBD1 or TRBD2 (5 bases each). Trimming shortened V by 6 bases and J by 3 bases, and 14 bases separated the two germline ends. Germline CDR1 and CDR2: LNHDA and SQIVND (reference sequence). This CDR3 contains 14 residues. The CDR3 spells CASSGASGKETQYF. The CDR3 DNA reads TGTGCCAGTAGCGGGGCGTCAGGGAAAGAGACCCAGTACTTC.

This clonotype was observed a few times. The V and J genes are TRBV20-1 and TRBJ2-3, with 7 bases fitting TRBD2. The trim removed 3 bases at V and 4 bases at J, leaving 7 bases unmatched. Per germline, CDR1 DFQATT and CDR2 SNEGSKA (reference sequence). CDR3 length: 14 residues. CDR3 residues: CSARRAGEADTQYF. For the CDR3, the DNA is TGCAGTGCTAGGCGCGCGGGGGAGGCAGATACGCAGTATTTT.

The genes are TRBV6-5 and TRBJ2-2; D remains unclear. V dropped 6 bases and J dropped 1 base, with 9 bases sitting between them. CDR3 length: 14 amino acids. Germline CDR1 reads MNHEY; CDR2 reads SVGAGI. The CDR3 DNA reads TGTGCCAGCAGCGGCTACAGGAACACCGGGGAGCTGTTTTTT. Amino acid sequence: CASSGYRNTGELFF.

The chain recombines TRBV7-2 with TRBJ2-1, with unresolved D. The CDR3 has 14 residues. Germline CDR1 reads SGHTA; CDR2 reads FQGNSA. Trimming shortened V by 5 bases and J by 4 bases, and 12 bases separated the two germline ends. In DNA, the CDR3 is TGTGCCAGCAGCCGATCTGACGGGTACAATGAGCAGTTCTTC. This translates into CASSRSDGYNEQFF. Based on the CDR3 plus reference TRBV7-2 and TRBJ2-1, the full variable domain is GAGVSQSPSNKVTEKGKDVELRCDPISGHTALYWYRQSLGQGLEFLIYFQGNSAPDKSGLPSDRFSAERTGGSVSTLTIQRTQQEDSAVYLCASSRSDGYNEQFFGPGTRLTVL.

The chain employs TRBV4-3 and TRBJ1-2; TRBD1 might be the D (5 bases). The germline V gene has CDR1 LGHNA and CDR2 YSLEER. CDR3 length: 12 amino acids. The V gene lost 3 bases and the J gene lost 8 bases, with 10 bases spanning the gap. CDR3 DNA sequence: TGCGCCAGCAGCCACCAGGGAAACGGCTACACCTTC. Amino acids: CASSHQGNGYTF.

Only one count was recorded for this clonotype. The chain has TRBV6-5 and TRBJ2-7; D is perhaps TRBD1 (6 bases). Trimming removed 4 bases from V and 3 bases from J, with 16 bases in between. The CDR3 contains 15 residues. Per the germline V gene, CDR1 is MNHEY and CDR2 is SVGAGI. The CDR3 nucleotides read TGTGCCAGCAGTTCTCCGGACAGATTATACTACGAGCAGTACTTC. Translation gives CASSSPDRLYYEQYF.

A few counts support this clonotype. V usage is TRBV6-5 and J usage is TRBJ2-3; TRBD1 matches 7 bases. Germline loops: CDR1 MNHEY, CDR2 SVGAGI. Losses at the gene ends were 4 bases for V and 1 base for J; bases not matched to a gene: 5. CDR3 length equals 15 residues. The CDR3 DNA is TGTGCCAGCAGTTCCCCGGGACAGCGCACAGATACGCAGTATTTT. It encodes CASSSPGQRTDTQYF.

This clonotype was seen a few times. The J gene is TRBJ2-1, the V gene TRBV12-3 or TRBV12-4, with TRBD2 as a possible D gene (6 bases). The CDR3 covers 14 residues. Trimming removed 2 bases from V and 9 bases from J, with 14 bases in between. The DNA of the CDR3 is TGTGCCAGCAGTTTATCGTTTTTGGGGGGTGAGCAGTTCTTC. Its protein is CASSLSFLGGEQFF.

The sample holds a few counts of this clonotype. This sequence joins TRBV29-1 and TRBJ1-2, with D possibly matching TRBD1 (6 bases). The CDR3 covers 15 residues. V shed 6 bases and J shed 2 bases, with 19 bases lying between them. Germline assignment: CDR1 SQVTM and CDR2 ANQGSEA. In DNA form, the CDR3 reads TGCAGCGTCGCACCCTTCGGGGGGCTCAACTATGGCTACACCTTC. The encoded protein is CSVAPFGGLNYGYTF.

The chain couples TRBV10-3 to TRBJ2-7, with 10 bases that match TRBD2. Germline V lookup: CDR1 ENHRY, CDR2 SYGVKD. V shed 0 bases, J shed 0 bases, and the junction held 5 bases outside the gene matches. This CDR3 spans 17 amino acids. The CDR3 reads CAISESLAGDHSYEQYF. CDR3 DNA: TGTGCCATCAGTGAGTCGCTAGCGGGGGACCACTCCTACGAGCAGTACTTC.

The V gene is TRBV7-9, the J gene TRBJ1-4, with a tentative D call TRBD1 (6 bases). V was cut by 5 bases and J by 3 bases, with 13 bases left in between. From germline, CDR1 is SEHNR and CDR2 FQNEAQ (reference sequence). The CDR3 has 15 residues. The CDR3 DNA sequence: TGTGCCAGCAGCGCAACAGGGTCGGCTAATGAAAAACTGTTTTTT. This codes for CASSATGSANEKLFF. The variable domain in full, with the rest retrieved from reference TRBV7-9 and TRBJ1-4, is DTGVSQNPRHKITKRGQNVTFRCDPISEHNRLYWYRQTLGQGPEFLTYFQNEAQLEKSRLLSDRFSAERPKGSFSTLEIQRTEQGDSAMYLCASSATGSANEKLFFGSGTQLSVL.

The rearrangement links TRBV5-1 to TRBJ1-4; D call uncertain. Deletions cut 4 bases from V and 0 bases from J, with 10 bases between. Germline V CDR1 and CDR2: SGHRS, YFSETQ. The CDR3 totals 15 residues. The CDR3 region is CASSTGYATNEKLFF. DNA for the CDR3: TGCGCCAGCAGCACCGGATACGCAACTAATGAAAAACTGTTTTTT. Full variable domain (outside the CDR3, taken from reference TRBV5-1 and TRBJ1-4): KAGVTQTPRYLIKTRGQQVTLSCSPISGHRSVSWYQQTPGQGLQFLFEYFSETQRNKGNFPGRFSGRQFSNSRSEMNVSTLELGDSALYLCASSTGYATNEKLFFGSGTQLSVL.

The V call is TRBV6-6, the J call TRBJ1-5, with D perhaps TRBD1 (6 bases). CDR1 is MNHNY and CDR2 is SVGAGI in the germline V gene (reference sequence). There are 15 residues in the CDR3. Trimming shortened V by 3 bases and J by 5 bases, and 14 bases separated the two germline ends. In DNA form, the CDR3 reads TGTGCCAGCAGTTATTGGGAGGGGGGGGATCAGCCCCAGCATTTT. It is translated as CASSYWEGGDQPQHF.

This clonotype has only a few counts. The V call is TRBV3-1, the J call TRBJ1-3, with D maybe TRBD1 (6 bases). V was pared by 2 bases and J by 0 bases, with 14 bases between. Germline lookup yields CDR1 LGHDT and CDR2 YNNKEL (reference sequence). The CDR3 runs to 17 residues. The CDR3 coding sequence is TGTGCCAGCAGCCAACGAGTGTTAGGGGGCTCTGGAAACACCATATATTTT. It specifies CASSQRVLGGSGNTIYF.

This chain links TRBV5-1 with TRBJ2-1; D not resolved. Germline values: CDR1 SGHRS, CDR2 YFSETQ. The CDR3 contains 15 residues. The germline V and J ends were trimmed by 0 bases and 0 bases, with 7 bases remaining between them. CDR3 residues: CASSLEAASYNEQFF. The DNA of the CDR3 is TGCGCCAGCAGCTTGGAGGCCGCCTCCTACAATGAGCAGTTCTTC.

In this sample, this clonotype turned up a few times. The V gene is TRBV7-8, the J gene TRBJ2-1, with TRBD2 matching over 9 bases. Trimming took 2 bases from V and 8 from J; bases not matched to a gene: 19. CDR3 length equals 19 residues. CDR1 SGHVS and CDR2 FQNEAQ come from the germline V gene. CDR3 amino acids: CASSLSSSGALPTIYEQFF. The DNA for the CDR3 is TGTGCCAGCAGCTTATCGTCTAGCGGGGCTCTCCCCACAATCTATGAGCAGTTCTTC.

The V gene is TRBV5-1, the J gene TRBJ2-7; D uncertain. Trimming stripped 0 bases from V and 0 bases from J, with 4 bases between. Germline CDR1 and CDR2: SGHRS and YFSETQ. CDR3 length: 13 amino acids. The CDR3 region has the DNA TGCGCCAGCAGCTTGGGACACTCCTACGAGCAGTACGTC. Encoded protein: CASSLGHSYEQYV.

This clonotype was found a few times. The chain carries TRBV7-3 and TRBJ1-1, with a possible D match to TRBD1 (5 bases). Trimming left V 2 bases short and J 1 base short, with 17 bases between. There are 17 residues in the CDR3. Germline V gene data show CDR1 as SGHTA and CDR2 as FQGTGA. The CDR3 sequence: CASSLSAGRGRNTEAFF. The CDR3 DNA follows: TGTGCCAGCAGCTTATCGGCTGGCCGGGGGAGGAACACTGAAGCTTTCTTT.

This clonotype turned up a few times. The rearrangement links TRBV3-1 to TRBJ2-5, with 8 bases matching TRBD2. The trim removed 4 bases at V and 5 bases at J, leaving 9 bases unmatched. Germline values: CDR1 LGHDT, CDR2 YNNKEL (reference sequence). The length of the CDR3 is 15 residues. CDR3 loop: CASSPSGGNRETQYF. For the CDR3, the DNA is TGTGCCAGCAGCCCAAGCGGGGGCAACAGGGAGACCCAGTACTTC.

The chain is built from TRBV5-1 and TRBJ2-1; maybe TRBD2 (6 bases). This CDR3 is built from 15 residues. The V end lost 0 bases, the J end lost 7 bases, and 14 bases lay between the germline ends. The germline CDR1 and CDR2 sequences are SGHRS and YFSETQ. The CDR3 nucleotides are TGCGCCAGCAGCTTGGAGGGACTCTCCTCTAATGAGCAGTTCTTC. Its protein product is CASSLEGLSSNEQFF.

The rearrangement links TRBV29-1 to TRBJ1-1, with D hard to call. The CDR3 extends over 11 amino acids. CDR1 and CDR2 (germline): SQVTM, ANQGSEA. V was pared by 6 bases and J by 3 bases, with 8 bases between. This CDR3 reads CSVAPYTEAFF. DNA of the CDR3: TGCAGCGTGGCCCCCTACACTGAAGCTTTCTTT.